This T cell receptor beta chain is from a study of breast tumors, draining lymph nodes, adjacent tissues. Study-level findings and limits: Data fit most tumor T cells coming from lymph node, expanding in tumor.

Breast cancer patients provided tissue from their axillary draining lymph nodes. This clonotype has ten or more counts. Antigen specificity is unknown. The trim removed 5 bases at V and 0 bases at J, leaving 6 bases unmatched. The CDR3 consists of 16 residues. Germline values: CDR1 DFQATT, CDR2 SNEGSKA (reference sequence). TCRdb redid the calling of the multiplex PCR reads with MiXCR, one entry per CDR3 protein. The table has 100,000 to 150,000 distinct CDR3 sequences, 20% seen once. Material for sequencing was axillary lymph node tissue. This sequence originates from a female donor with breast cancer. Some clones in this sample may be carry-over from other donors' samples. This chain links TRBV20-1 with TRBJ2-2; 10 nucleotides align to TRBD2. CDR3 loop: CSAARTSGSNTGELFF. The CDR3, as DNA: TGCAGTGCTGCCAGGACTAGCGGCTCGAACACCGGGGAGCTGTTTTTT.